The sequence of this TCR beta chain was determined in a study of cytomegalovirus exposure and HLA in healthy donors. Study conclusions and caveats: With further analysis later on, most CMV-associated TCR beta chains appeared HLA-restricted. DRB1 showed the most TCR associations and HLA-C the fewest in a later analysis, as rates varied by HLA locus. There were a few CMV-associated chains whose specificity for CMV antigens was confirmed in vitro. HLA allele associations emerged for some 16,000 TCR beta sequences in a later analysis, at 0.05 false discovery rate.

Of note for this clone: Its matching antigen is unknown. At one of its ends the junction is not consistent with the germline gene, which may arise from a read error.

60 Vbeta and 13 Jbeta primers were used in PCR. TCRdb keeps only in-frame clones here, not all; method: immunoSEQ multiplex PCR. The data show 40,000 to 55,000 clones, with roughly 76% seen just once and approximately 6.8% held by the top ten. This CDR3 contains 14 residues. The germline CDR1 and CDR2 sequences are MNHNS and SASEGT. This TCR derives from a man in his thirties or forties in good health and CMV-seronegative. The chain employs TRBV6-1 and TRBJ1-5; D remains ambiguous. Sequencing was carried out using PBMCs. As DNA, the CDR3 is TGTGCCAGCAGGGAAGCGCCGCTGGCTCAGCCCCAGCATTTT. Its translation: CASREAPLAQPQHF.